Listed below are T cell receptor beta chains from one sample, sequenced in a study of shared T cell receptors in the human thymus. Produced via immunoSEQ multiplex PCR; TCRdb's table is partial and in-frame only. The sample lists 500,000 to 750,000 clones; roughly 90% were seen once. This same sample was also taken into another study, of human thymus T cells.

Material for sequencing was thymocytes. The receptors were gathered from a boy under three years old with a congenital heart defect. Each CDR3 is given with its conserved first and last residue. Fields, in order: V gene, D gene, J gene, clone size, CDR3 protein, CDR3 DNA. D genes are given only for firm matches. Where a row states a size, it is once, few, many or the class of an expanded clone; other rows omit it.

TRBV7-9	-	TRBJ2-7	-	CASSLFPSSYEQYF	TGTGCCAGCAGCTTATTCCCTTCCTCCTACGAGCAGTACTTC
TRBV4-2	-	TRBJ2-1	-	CASSQTQGGLVPLYNEQFF	TGTGCCAGCAGCCAGACGCAGGGGGGACTAGTCCCCCTCTACAATGAGCAGTTCTTC
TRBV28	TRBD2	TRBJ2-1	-	CASSPRGGRVSEQFF	TGTGCCAGCAGTCCCCGGGGCGGGAGAGTCAGTGAGCAGTTCTTC
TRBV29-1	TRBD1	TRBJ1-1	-	CSGARDSTTEAFF	TGCAGCGGGGCCCGGGACAGTACTACTGAAGCTTTCTTT
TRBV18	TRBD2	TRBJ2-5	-	CASSPPSLAGVEETQYF	TGTGCCAGCTCACCACCCTCACTAGCGGGAGTGGAAGAGACCCAGTACTTC
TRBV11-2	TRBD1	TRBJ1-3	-	CASSPRTGGNTIYF	TGTGCCAGCAGCCCAAGGACAGGGGGAAACACCATATATTTT
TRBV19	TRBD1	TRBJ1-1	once	CATSNRGNTEAFF	TGTGCCACGTCCAACAGGGGTAACACTGAAGCTTTCTTT
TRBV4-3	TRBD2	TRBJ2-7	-	CASSQDGAGDAYEQYF	TGCGCCAGCAGCCAAGATGGAGCGGGAGATGCCTACGAGCAGTACTTC
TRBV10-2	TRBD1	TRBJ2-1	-	CASSPGGMHNEQFF	TGCGCCAGCAGTCCAGGGGGCATGCACAATGAGCAGTTCTTC
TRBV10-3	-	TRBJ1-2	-	CAILQGENYGYTF	TGTGCCATCCTACAGGGAGAGAACTATGGCTACACCTTC
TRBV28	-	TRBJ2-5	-	CASSRGARIETQYF	TGTGCCAGCAGCCGCGGGGCCAGGATAGAGACCCAGTACTTC
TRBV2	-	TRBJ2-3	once	CAAGWADTQYF	TGTGCCGCGGGCTGGGCGGATACGCAGTATTTT
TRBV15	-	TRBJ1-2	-	CATSRDGRGLFDGYTF	TGTGCCACCAGCAGAGATGGGAGGGGATTATTCGATGGCTACACCTTC
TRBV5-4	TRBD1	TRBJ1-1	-	CAVQRGLTEAFF	TGTGCCGTCCAAAGGGGGCTCACTGAAGCTTTCTTT
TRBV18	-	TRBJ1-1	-	CASSPPTDTNTEAFF	TGTGCCAGCTCACCTCCCACGGACACCAACACTGAAGCTTTCTTT
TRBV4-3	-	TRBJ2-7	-	CASSQVGGSYEQYF	TGCGCCAGCAGCCAAGTTGGCGGCTCCTACGAGCAGTACTTC
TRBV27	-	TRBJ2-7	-	CASSPLRLAYEQYF	TGTGCCAGCAGTCCGCTAAGGCTAGCGTACGAGCAGTACTTC
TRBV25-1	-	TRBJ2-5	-	CASTPNLWRQGDQETQYF	TGTGCCAGCACCCCAAATCTTTGGCGACAAGGCGACCAAGAGACCCAGTACTTC
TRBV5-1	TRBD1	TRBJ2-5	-	CASIGQGSFGQETQYF	TGCGCCAGCATCGGACAGGGGTCTTTCGGCCAAGAGACCCAGTACTTC
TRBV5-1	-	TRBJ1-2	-	CASSLGIDRGYTF	TGCGCCAGCAGCTTGGGTATCGACAGGGGCTACACCTTC
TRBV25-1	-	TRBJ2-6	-	CASKRASGANVLTF	TGTGCCAGCAAGAGGGCCTCTGGGGCCAACGTCCTGACTTTC
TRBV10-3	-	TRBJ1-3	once	CAISESRGNTIYF	TGTGCCATCAGTGAGTCCCGGGGAAACACCATATATTTT
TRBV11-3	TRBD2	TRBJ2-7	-	CASSLGPPGLAVISYEQYF	TGTGCCAGCAGCTTAGGCCCCCCGGGACTAGCGGTTATCTCCTACGAGCAGTACTTC
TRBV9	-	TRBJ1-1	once	CASSVGGAMNTEAFF	TGTGCCAGCAGCGTAGGGGGCGCGATGAACACTGAAGCTTTCTTT
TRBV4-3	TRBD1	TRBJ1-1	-	CASSQVFPRGLEHTEAFF	TGCGCCAGCAGCCAAGTGTTCCCCAGGGGGCTCGAGCACACTGAAGCTTTCTTT
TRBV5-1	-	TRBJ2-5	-	CASSLYPGQETQYF	TGCGCCAGCAGCTTGTACCCAGGGCAAGAGACCCAGTACTTC
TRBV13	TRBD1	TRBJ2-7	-	CASSPGGGGSYEQYF	TGTGCCAGCAGCCCAGGGGGTGGCGGCTCCTACGAGCAGTACTTC
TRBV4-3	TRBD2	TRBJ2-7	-	CASSQVKLASSYEQYF	TGCGCCAGCAGCCAAGTTAAACTAGCGAGCTCCTACGAGCAGTACTTC
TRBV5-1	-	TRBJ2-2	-	CASSANTGTGPTGRGSGELFF	TGCGCCAGCAGCGCCAACACCGGGACAGGGCCAACCGGGAGGGGCTCCGGGGAGCTGTTTTTT